The present T cell receptor beta chain was sequenced within a study of cytomegalovirus exposure and HLA in healthy donors. Only in-frame clones appear in the TCRdb table, and some are missing; sequencing was by immunoSEQ multiplex PCR. Of around 250,000 clones listed, around 87% were seen once; the top ten hold 0.37%. This clone was counted a single time. The antigen remains undetermined. Study observations and caveats: The TCR clusters that emerged in the first cohort tended, a later analysis found, to co-occur in the approximately 130 validation repertoires.

The sample consisted of PBMCs. The TCR was taken from a woman younger than 35 in good health and CMV-seronegative.

CDR3 sequence (DNA): TGTGCCAGCAGTTTGACCCTAGCGGGGGGGCGGATGACAGATACGCAGTATTTT. It translates to CASSLTLAGGRMTDTQYF. The rearrangement links TRBV28 to TRBJ2-3, with TRBD2 matching over 12 bases. The germline V gene encodes CDR1 MDHEN and CDR2 SYDVKM. V lost 3 bases and J lost 3; bases outside the gene matches: 10. This CDR3 spans 18 amino acids. Filled out from reference TRBV28 and TRBJ2-3, the complete variable domain reads DVKVTQSSRYLVKRTGEKVFLECVQDMDHENMFWYRQDPGLGLRLIYFSYDVKMKEKGDIPEGYSVSREKKERFSLILESASTNQTSMYLCASSLTLAGGRMTDTQYFGPGTRLTVL.